The 7 T cell receptor beta chains listed next were all sequenced from one sample in a study of patients and donors after allogeneic stem cell transplantation (dated by TCRdb to about 2020). The method behind the library was RT-PCR. The sample was run on a NextSeq 550. TCRdb reprocessing: public reads trimmed at Q25 with fastp, clones called with MiXCR, in-frame beta chains kept. Each entry merges the rows of one CDR3 protein and shows their most common DNA and genes. This sample has over 5,500 distinct CDR3 sequences in its table, and about 12% of those were observed once. Of the sample, about 53% falls within the top ten clones. Sample: blood, either unsorted or a sorted T cell fraction (not recorded which). The origin of the receptors is a human donor who was either an allogeneic HSCT recipient or a stem cell or donor lymphocyte infusion donor (not recorded which). It is not recorded whose cells these are; they may come from a transplant donor.

This clonotype has at least ten counts. The chain has TRBV30 and TRBJ2-3, with D perhaps being TRBD1 or TRBD2 (5 bases each). The CDR3 covers 13 residues. Germline V gene lookup returns CDR1 GTSNPN and CDR2 SVGIG (reference sequence). V was trimmed by 7 bases and J by 2 bases, leaving 13 bases between them. In nucleotides, the CDR3 is TGTGCCTTTGACCGGGGCGACACAGATACGCAGTATTTT. Amino acids: CAFDRGDTDTQYF.

The rearrangement joins TRBV20-1 to TRBJ2-3, with 7 bases aligning to TRBD2. The junction had 9 bases not matched to a gene; V was cut back by 0 bases and J by 3 bases. Germline lookup yields CDR1 DFQATT and CDR2 SNEGSKA (reference sequence). The CDR3 is 16 amino acids. CDR3 nucleotides: TGCAGTGCTAGAGAGGGGGAGGGGATAGGAACAGATACGCAGTATTTT. Translation gives CSAREGEGIGTDTQYF.

This clonotype has at least ten counts. The chain combines TRBV27 with TRBJ1-2; TRBD1 matches 8 bases. V was clipped by 2 bases and J by 3 bases; unmatched bases: 5. The CDR3 is made up of 15 amino acids. Germline V gives CDR1 MNHEY, CDR2 SMNVEV (reference sequence). As DNA, the CDR3 is TGTGCCAGCAGTTTACGGGACAGGCCCTACTATGGCTACACCTTC. Protein sequence: CASSLRDRPYYGYTF.

The chain joins TRBV7-9 to TRBJ2-1; 16 bases are a match to TRBD2. V lost 4 bases and J lost 0; bases outside the gene matches: 6. The germline V gene has CDR1 SEHNR and CDR2 FQNEAQ (reference sequence). The CDR3 consists of 19 residues. CDR3 DNA sequence: TGTGCCAGCAGCTCAGGGACTAGCGGGAGGGCGAGCTCCTACAATGAGCAGTTCTTC. Its translation: CASSSGTSGRASSYNEQFF.

V is TRBV7-9 and J is TRBJ1-2; TRBD1 matches 9 bases. CDR1 is SEHNR, CDR2 FQNEAQ, per germline (reference sequence). The CDR3 runs 17 residues. With V trimmed by 5 bases and J by 2 bases, 12 bases remained unmatched. CDR3 nucleotides: TGTGCCAGCAGCCACAGAGGTTATGGGACAGGGAACTATGGCTACACCTTC. Residues: CASSHRGYGTGNYGYTF.

This clonotype appeared many times. The chain carries TRBV4-3 and TRBJ1-1; 7 bases align to TRBD1. The CDR3 sequence is 15 residues long. V shed 0 bases and J 3 bases; nucleotides not matched to a gene: 4. Germline V gene lookup returns CDR1 LGHNA and CDR2 YSLEER. In DNA, the CDR3 is TGCGCCAGCAGCCAAGATGTACAGGGGTACACTGAAGCTTTCTTT. This encodes CASSQDVQGYTEAFF.

This chain uses TRBV5-1 with TRBJ2-2; TRBD1 matches at 7 bases. The CDR3 extends over 15 amino acids. Germline V gene lookup returns CDR1 SGHRS and CDR2 YFSETQ. The V gene end was trimmed by 4 bases and the J gene end by 0 bases; junction bases not matched to a gene: 3. In nucleotides, the CDR3 is TGCGCCAGCAGCCTCGGGACAGCGAACACCGGGGAGCTGTTTTTT. This translates into CASSLGTANTGELFF.